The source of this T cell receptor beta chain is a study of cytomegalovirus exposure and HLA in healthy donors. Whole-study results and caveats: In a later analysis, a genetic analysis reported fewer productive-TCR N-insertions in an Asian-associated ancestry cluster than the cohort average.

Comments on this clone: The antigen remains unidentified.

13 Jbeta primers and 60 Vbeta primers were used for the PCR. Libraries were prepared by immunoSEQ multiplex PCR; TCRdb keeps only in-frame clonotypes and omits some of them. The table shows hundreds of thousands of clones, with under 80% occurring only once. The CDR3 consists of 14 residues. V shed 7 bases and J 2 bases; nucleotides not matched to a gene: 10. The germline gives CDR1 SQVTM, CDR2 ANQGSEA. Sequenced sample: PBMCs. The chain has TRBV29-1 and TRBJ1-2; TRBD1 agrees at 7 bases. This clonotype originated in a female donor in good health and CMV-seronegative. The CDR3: CSAIVAGQNYGYTF. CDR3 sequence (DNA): TGCAGCGCAATAGTAGCGGGACAGAACTATGGCTACACCTTC.